Reported below is one T cell receptor (beta chain). Its specificity is not known. The data derive from a study of PD-1 blockade in classical Hodgkin lymphoma. Brentuximab vedotin exposure varied among the patients, all of whom had relapsed after autologous stem cell transplantation. Profiling relied on immunoSEQ multiplex PCR, and the TCRdb table lists in-frame clones only, not all of them. Of 90,000 to 100,000 clones listed, around 81% are singletons. General study results and limits: By C4D1, CD4+ diversity increased significantly, especially in complete responders. Nivolumab starters within 1 year of ASCT were excluded.

This clonotype was obtained from a human donor with classical Hodgkin lymphoma. Sequencing used peripheral blood mononuclear cells (PBMCs), obtained before the second cycle of nivolumab.

The CDR3 sequence is CASSPQPATGLTGELFF. CDR3 in DNA: TGTGCCAGCAGCCCCCAACCTGCGACAGGGCTCACCGGGGAGCTGTTTTTT. This chain uses TRBV11-2 with TRBJ2-2; 7 bases align to TRBD1. The CDR3 consists of 17 residues. Germline CDR1 reads SGHAT; CDR2 reads FQNNGV. The J segment lost 4 bases and the V segment lost 5 bases, leaving 13 bases of the junction unmatched. Full variable domain (missing parts from reference TRBV11-2 and TRBJ2-2): EAGVAQSPRYKIIEKRQSVAFWCNPISGHATLYWYQQILGQGPKLLIQFQNNGVVDDSQLPKDRFSAERLKGVDSTLKIQPAKLEDSAVYLCASSPQPATGLTGELFFGEGSRLTVL.